The clone carrying this T cell receptor beta chain was counted between two and nine times. Antigen unknown. This sample was included in a study of identical twins. Study-level results: Memory repertoires showed no such pattern, whereas abundant cord blood beta clonotypes carried fewer insertions.

TCRdb re-called the 5' RACE reads with MiXCR, one entry per CDR3 protein. The table lists about 520,000 distinct CDR3 sequences, roughly a fifth of them singletons. This same sample was also part of a study on T cells expressing NK-cell markers. That source reports: There were seven HCMV-seropositive donors and one seronegative donor among the eight sequenced. Restricting sorting to alpha-beta TCR T cells was achieved in several experiments by an anti-gamma-delta TCR antibody. Dominant NKG2C+ clonotypes made up about 1.0-8% of CD8+ T cells in roughly 6 donors.

The receptor's source is a woman between 18 and 30 years old in good health. The sequenced sample consisted of CD4+ T cells sorted from blood.

The CDR3 sequence: CSARDRQNPFGYTF. CDR3 DNA sequence: TGCAGTGCTAGAGATCGCCAGAATCCTTTTGGCTACACCTTC. The chain employs TRBV20-1 and TRBJ1-2; D gene unclear. V lost 0 bases and J 7 bases, leaving 15 bases between the germline ends. This CDR3 spans 14 amino acids. From germline, CDR1 is DFQATT and CDR2 SNEGSKA (reference sequence).